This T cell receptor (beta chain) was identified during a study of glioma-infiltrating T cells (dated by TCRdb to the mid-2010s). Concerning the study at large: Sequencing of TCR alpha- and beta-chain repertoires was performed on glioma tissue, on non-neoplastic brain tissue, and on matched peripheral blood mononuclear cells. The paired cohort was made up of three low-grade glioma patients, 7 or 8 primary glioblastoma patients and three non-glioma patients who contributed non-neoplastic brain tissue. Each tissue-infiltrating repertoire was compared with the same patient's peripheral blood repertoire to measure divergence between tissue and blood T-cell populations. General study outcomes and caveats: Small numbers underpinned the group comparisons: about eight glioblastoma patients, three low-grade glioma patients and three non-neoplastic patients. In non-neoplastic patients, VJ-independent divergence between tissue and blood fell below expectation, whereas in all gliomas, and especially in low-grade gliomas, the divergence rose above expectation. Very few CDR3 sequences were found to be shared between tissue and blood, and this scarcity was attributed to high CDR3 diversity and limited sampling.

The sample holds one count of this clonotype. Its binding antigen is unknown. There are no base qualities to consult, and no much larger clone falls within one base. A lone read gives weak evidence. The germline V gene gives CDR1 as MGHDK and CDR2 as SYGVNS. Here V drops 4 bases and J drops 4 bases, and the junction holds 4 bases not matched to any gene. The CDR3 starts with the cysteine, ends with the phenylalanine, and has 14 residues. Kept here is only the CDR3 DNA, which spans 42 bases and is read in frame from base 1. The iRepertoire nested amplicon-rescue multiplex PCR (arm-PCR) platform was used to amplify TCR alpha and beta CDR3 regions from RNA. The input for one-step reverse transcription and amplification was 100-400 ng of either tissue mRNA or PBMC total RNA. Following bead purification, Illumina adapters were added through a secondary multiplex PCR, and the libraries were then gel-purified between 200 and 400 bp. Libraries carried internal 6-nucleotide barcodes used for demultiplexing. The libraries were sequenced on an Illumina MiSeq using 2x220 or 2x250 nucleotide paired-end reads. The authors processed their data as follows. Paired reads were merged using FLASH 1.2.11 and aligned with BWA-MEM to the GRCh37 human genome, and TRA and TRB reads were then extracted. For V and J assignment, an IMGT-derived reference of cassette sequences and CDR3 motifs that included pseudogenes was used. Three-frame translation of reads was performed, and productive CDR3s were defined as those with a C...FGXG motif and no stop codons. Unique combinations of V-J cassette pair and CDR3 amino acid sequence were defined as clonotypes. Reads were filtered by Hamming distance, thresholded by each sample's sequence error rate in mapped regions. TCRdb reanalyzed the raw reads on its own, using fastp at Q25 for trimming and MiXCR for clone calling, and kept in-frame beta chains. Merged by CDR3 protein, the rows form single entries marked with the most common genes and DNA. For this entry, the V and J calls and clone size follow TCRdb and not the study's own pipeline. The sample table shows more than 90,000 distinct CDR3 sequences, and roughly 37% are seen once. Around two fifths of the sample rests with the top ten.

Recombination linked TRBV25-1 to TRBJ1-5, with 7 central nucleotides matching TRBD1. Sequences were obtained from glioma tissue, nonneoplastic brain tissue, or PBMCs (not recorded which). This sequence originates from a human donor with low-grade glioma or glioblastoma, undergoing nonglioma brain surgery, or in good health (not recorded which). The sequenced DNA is TGTGCCAGCAGTGGCGGGACAGCTAATCAGCCCCAGCATTTT. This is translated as CASSGGTANQPQHF.